The present TCR beta chain was sequenced within a study of T cells in localized non-small cell lung cancer. Findings and caveats of the study: Higher blood T cell density went with longer overall survival. When the top 100 tumor clones were examined, a median about 60 of them also appeared in the adjacent lung, which was paired and uninvolved. Uninvolved adjacent lung showed peak T cell clonality, exceeding tumor.

Details on this clone: Its target is not known.

The repertoire was sequenced with immunoSEQ multiplex PCR; TCRdb's copy has only in-frame clones and lacks some. The table lists roughly 24,000 clones, roughly 90% of them singletons. Germline CDR1 SNHLY, CDR2 FYNNEI. There are 16 residues in the CDR3. The V segment lost 10 bases and the J segment 0 bases; nucleotides outside the gene matches: 13. This TCR was recovered from a female donor older than 55 with stage II squamous cell lung carcinoma. The rearrangement joins TRBV2 to TRBJ2-5, with TRBD2 identical over 8 bases. Sequencing used peripheral blood, obtained before any cancer treatment. The CDR3 protein is CATKVTSGSHQETQYF. CDR3 DNA sequence: TGTGCCACCAAAGTAACTAGCGGAAGCCACCAAGAGACCCAGTACTTC.